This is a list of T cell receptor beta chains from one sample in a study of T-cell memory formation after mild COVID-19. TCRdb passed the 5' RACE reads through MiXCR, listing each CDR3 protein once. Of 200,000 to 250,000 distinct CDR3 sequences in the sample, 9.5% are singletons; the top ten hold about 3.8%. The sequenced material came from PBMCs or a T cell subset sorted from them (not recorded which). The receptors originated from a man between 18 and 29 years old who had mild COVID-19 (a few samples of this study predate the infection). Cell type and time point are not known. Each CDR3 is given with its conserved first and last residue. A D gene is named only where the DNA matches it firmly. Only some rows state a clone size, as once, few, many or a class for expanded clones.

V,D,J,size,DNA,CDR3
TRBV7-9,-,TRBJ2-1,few,TGTGCCAGTTCAGGCGGGACTTGGCTACCGCAGTTCTTC,CASSGGTWLPQFF
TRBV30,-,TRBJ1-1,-,TGTGCCTCCCCGCCCCCCGGGGCGGGAGCTGAAGCTTTCTTT,CASPPPGAGAEAFF
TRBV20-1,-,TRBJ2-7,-,TGCAGTGCTTCCGGACAGCCAGCAGGGGACGAGCAGTACTTC,CSASGQPAGDEQYF
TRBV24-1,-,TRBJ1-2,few,TGTGCCACCAGTGAGAGGTTTGGGGGTGGCTATGGCTACACCTTC,CATSERFGGGYGYTF
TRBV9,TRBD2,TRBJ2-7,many,TGTGCCAGCAGCTCGCGGGGGTTCTCCTACGAGCAGTACTTC,CASSSRGFSYEQYF
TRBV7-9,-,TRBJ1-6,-,TGTGCCAGCAGCCCAAAGGATTCACCCCTCCACTTT,CASSPKDSPLHF
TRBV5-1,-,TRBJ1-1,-,TGCGCCAGCAGCAGGGACCCGGAGAACACTGAAGCTTTCTTT,CASSRDPENTEAFF
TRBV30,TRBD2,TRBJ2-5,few,TGTGCCCGGAAGGGAGGCGGGGGGCGAACAGAGACCCAGTACTTC,CARKGGGGRTETQYF
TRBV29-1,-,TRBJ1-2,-,TGCAGCGTTGAAGATCCAGCCGGGGAGGGCTACACCTTC,CSVEDPAGEGYTF
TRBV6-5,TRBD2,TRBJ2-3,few,TGTGCCAGCAGCCGACTAGCGGGTTTGACAGATACGCAGTATTTT,CASSRLAGLTDTQYF